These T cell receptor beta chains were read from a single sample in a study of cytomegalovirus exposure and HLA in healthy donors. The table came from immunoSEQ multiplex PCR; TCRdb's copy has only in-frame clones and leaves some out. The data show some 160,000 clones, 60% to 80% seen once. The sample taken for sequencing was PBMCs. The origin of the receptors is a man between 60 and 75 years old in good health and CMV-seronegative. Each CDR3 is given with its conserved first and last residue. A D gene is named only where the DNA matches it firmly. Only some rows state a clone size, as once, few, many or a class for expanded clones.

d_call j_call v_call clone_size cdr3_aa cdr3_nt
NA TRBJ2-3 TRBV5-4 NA CASSQDLATGTDTQYF TGTGCCAGCAGCCAAGACTTAGCTACTGGGACAGATACGCAGTATTTT
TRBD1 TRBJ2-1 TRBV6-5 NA CASRRTGTGDNEQFF TGTGCCAGCAGGCGAACCGGGACAGGTGACAATGAGCAGTTCTTC
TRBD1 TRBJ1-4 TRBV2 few CASRGQKNEKLFF TGTGCCAGCAGGGGACAGAAAAATGAAAAACTGTTTTTT
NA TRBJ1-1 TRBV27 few CASSLSRFGYQVNTEAFF TGTGCCAGCAGTTTATCGCGGTTCGGGTATCAAGTGAACACTGAAGCTTTCTTT
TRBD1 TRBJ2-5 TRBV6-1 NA CASSGRGRPGETQYF TGTGCCAGCAGTGGCAGGGGGCGGCCCGGTGAGACCCAGTACTTC
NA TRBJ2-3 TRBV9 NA CASSRVGSLNTDTQYF TGTGCCAGCAGCAGAGTAGGTAGCTTGAACACAGATACGCAGTATTTT
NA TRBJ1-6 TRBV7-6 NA CASSPKGGNSPLHF TGTGCCAGCAGCCCTAAGGGAGGTAATTCACCCCTCCACTTT
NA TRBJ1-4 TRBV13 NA CASSLRSTNEKLFF TGTGCCAGCAGCCTCAGGTCCACTAATGAAAAACTGTTTTTT
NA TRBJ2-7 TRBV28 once CASKLGSIYEQYF TGTGCCAGCAAGCTAGGTAGCATCTACGAGCAGTACTTC
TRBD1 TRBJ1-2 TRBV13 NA CASSFRQDRGGDGYTF TGTGCCAGCAGCTTTCGGCAGGACAGGGGGGGGGATGGCTACACCTTC
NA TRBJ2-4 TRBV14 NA CASSPSLAKNIQYF TGTGCCAGCAGCCCCTCTTTAGCCAAAAACATTCAGTACTTC
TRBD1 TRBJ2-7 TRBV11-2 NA CASSLVEGQGYEQYF TGTGCCAGCAGCTTAGTCGAAGGACAGGGCTACGAGCAGTACTTC
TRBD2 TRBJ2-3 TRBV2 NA CASKAGGRTDTQYF TGTGCCAGCAAGGCGGGGGGGAGGACAGATACGCAGTATTTT
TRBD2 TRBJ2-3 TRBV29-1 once CSVAGRGADTQYF TGCAGCGTTGCCGGGAGGGGGGCAGATACGCAGTATTTT
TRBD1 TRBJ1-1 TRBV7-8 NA CASSSSAGTGGTEAFF TGTGCCAGCAGCTCTTCCGCCGGGACAGGGGGCACTGAAGCTTTCTTT
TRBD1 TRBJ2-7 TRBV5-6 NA CASSLGGTGLRYEQYF TGTGCCAGCAGCTTGGGGGGGACAGGGCTTAGGTACGAGCAGTACTTC
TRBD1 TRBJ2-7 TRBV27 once CASSLGTDPYEQYF TGTGCCAGCAGTCTTGGGACAGATCCCTACGAGCAGTACTTC
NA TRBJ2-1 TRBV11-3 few CAPPGNYNEQFF TGTGCCCCGCCTGGCAATTACAATGAGCAGTTCTTC
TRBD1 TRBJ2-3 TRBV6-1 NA CASRPGTVSTDTQYF TGTGCCAGCAGGCCTGGGACAGTTAGCACAGATACGCAGTATTTT
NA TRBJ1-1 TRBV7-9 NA CASSLAGLAGEAFF TGTGCCAGCAGCTTAGCGGGCTTGGCAGGGGAAGCTTTCTTT
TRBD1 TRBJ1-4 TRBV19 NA CASSEPGQRNEKLFF TGTGCCAGTAGTGAACCGGGACAGAGGAATGAAAAACTGTTTTTT
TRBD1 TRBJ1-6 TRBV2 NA CASNPTGFNSPLHF TGTGCCAGCAATCCGACAGGGTTTAATTCACCCCTCCACTTT
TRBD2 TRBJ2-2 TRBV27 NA CASSFLLAGGFGELFF TGTGCCAGCAGTTTCCTCTTGGCGGGAGGGTTCGGGGAGCTGTTTTTT
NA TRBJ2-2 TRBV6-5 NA CASSPLASVAGELFF TGTGCCAGCAGCCCTCTAGCGTCGGTTGCCGGGGAGCTGTTTTTT
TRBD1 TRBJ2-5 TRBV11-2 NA CASSLGETGGRRETQYF TGTGCCAGCAGCTTAGGAGAGACAGGGGGCCGTAGGGAGACCCAGTACTTC
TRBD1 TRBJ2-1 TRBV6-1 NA CASSERTGSYNEQFF TGTGCCAGCAGTGAAAGGACAGGCTCCTACAATGAGCAGTTCTTC
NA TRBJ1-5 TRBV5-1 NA CASSYGGDQPQNF TGCGCCAGCAGCTACGGGGGAGATCAGCCCCAGAATTTT
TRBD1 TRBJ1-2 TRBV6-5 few CASSYAGQGPYGYTF TGTGCCAGCAGTTACGCGGGACAGGGTCCCTATGGCTACACCTTC
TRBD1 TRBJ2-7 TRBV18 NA CASSHGQDSYEQYF TGTGCCAGCTCACACGGACAGGACTCCTACGAGCAGTACTTC
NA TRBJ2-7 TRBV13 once CASSLGFWGVGEQYF TGTGCCAGCAGCTTAGGCTTTTGGGGGGTCGGCGAGCAGTACTTC
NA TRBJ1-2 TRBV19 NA CASSIRDPNYGYTF TGTGCCAGTAGTATACGGGATCCTAACTATGGCTACACCTTC
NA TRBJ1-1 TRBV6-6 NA CASSYSPDGFSEAFF TGTGCCAGCAGTTACTCGCCTGACGGGTTCTCTGAAGCTTTCTTT
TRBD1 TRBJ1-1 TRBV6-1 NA CASSLGTVNTEAFF TGTGCCAGCAGTCTTGGGACAGTGAACACTGAAGCTTTCTTT
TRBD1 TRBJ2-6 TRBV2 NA CASSGTGGSSGANVLTF TGTGCCAGCAGTGGGACAGGGGGGAGCTCTGGGGCCAACGTCCTGACTTTC
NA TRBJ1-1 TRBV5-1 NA CASSLGFGGPDTEAFF TGCGCCAGCAGCTTGGGTTTCGGGGGGCCGGACACTGAAGCTTTCTTT
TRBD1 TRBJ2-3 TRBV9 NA CASSVRGQGSAGDTQYF TGTGCCAGCAGCGTACGGGGACAGGGGAGCGCTGGAGATACGCAGTATTTT
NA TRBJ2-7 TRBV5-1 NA CASSPEGGRYEQYF TGCGCCAGCAGCCCGGAAGGAGGGAGATACGAGCAGTACTTC
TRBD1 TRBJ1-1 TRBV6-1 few CASSSGTATEAFF TGTGCCAGCAGTTCCGGGACAGCGACTGAAGCTTTCTTT
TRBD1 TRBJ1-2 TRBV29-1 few CSVEEPRQGLGSNYGYTF TGCAGCGTTGAAGAACCACGACAGGGTTTAGGAAGTAACTATGGCTACACCTTC
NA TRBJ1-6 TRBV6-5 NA CASSPNRGGSPLHF TGTGCCAGCAGCCCCAATCGCGGGGGTTCACCCCTCCACTTT